This TCR beta chain was sequenced during a study of blood T cell repertoires in COVID-19. About the study: Samples representing acute and convalescent COVID-19 were sourced from the United States, Italy and Spain. From T cells, B-cell-depleted T cells, or PBMCs came the material, which was cDNA or gDNA.

The repertoire was sequenced with immunoSEQ multiplex PCR; TCRdb's copy has only in-frame clones and lacks some. The sample carries a few hundred thousand clones, roughly nine tenths recorded once. The age range of participants was about 18 to 89 years, with residence in about two dozen US areas. Participants reported their clinical history, and cohort assignment relied on those reports. In germline, CDR1 is MNHEY, CDR2 SVGAGI. Unmatched junction bases numbered 7, after V lost 0 bases and J lost 5 bases. This CDR3 spans 16 amino acids. Sequencing used PBMCs or T cells enriched from blood (not recorded which). The chain carries TRBV6-5 and TRBJ2-1; 7 nucleotides line up with TRBD2. This sequence originates from a human donor in a cohort exposed to, infected with or recovered from COVID-19 (not recorded which). The donor label of this sample is uncertain. The CDR3 spells CASSYSGRGKNNEQFF. In DNA form, the CDR3 reads TGTGCCAGCAGTTACTCGGGGCGGGGGAAGAACAATGAGCAGTTCTTC.